The text below deals with one TCR beta chain. Antigen specificity is unknown. These data are taken from a study of shared clonotypes between healthy human individuals. TCRdb keeps only in-frame clones here, not all; method: immunoSEQ multiplex PCR. The sample consists of about 2.3 million clones, around 90% of them appearing once. Study-wide results and caveats: Lower generation probabilities were found for non-shared clonotypes than for those shared by all four donors. Naive subsets, compared against memory subsets, generally had larger estimated richness values. Clonotype sharing levels among donors were expected to vary with sequencing depth.

Germline V gene data show CDR1 as ENHRY and CDR2 as SYGVKD. V dropped 2 bases and J dropped 1 base, with 17 bases sitting between them. The CDR3 loop spans 17 amino acids. V and J are TRBV10-3 and TRBJ2-5; tentative D call: TRBD2 (6 bases). The sequence came from a man younger than 35 in good health. Some clones in this sample may be carry-over from other donors' samples. The sample taken for sequencing was naive CD4+ T cells from PBMCs. Subset here: CD45RA+ positively selected. CDR3 nucleotide sequence: TGTGCCATCAGTGAGCCCTCGGTGGCGGGACCCCAAGAGACCCAGTACTTC. It encodes CAISEPSVAGPQETQYF.